Presented here are 15 T cell receptor beta chains from one specimen sequenced in a study of graft-versus-host responses after intestinal transplantation. Which antigens these TCRs recognize remains unknown. This table comes from immunoSEQ multiplex PCR, and its TCRdb copy is limited to in-frame clones, with some not included. The sample holds 35,000 to 45,000 clones, around 94% seen once. The sequencing here drew on unstimulated CD4+ T cells sorted from spleen or lymph node cells, taken before transplant. These receptors were collected from a human donor who was the organ donor for an intestinal transplant.

This chain connects TRBV28 to TRBJ2-3; 9 positions agree with TRBD2. Unmatched junction bases numbered 1, after V lost 2 bases and J lost 4 bases. The CDR3 runs to 14 residues. Germline V gene sequence: CDR1 MDHEN, CDR2 SYDVKM. The CDR3 loop reads CASSLAGGPDTQYF. The DNA for the CDR3 is TGTGCCAGCAGTTTAGCGGGGGGGCCAGATACGCAGTATTTT.

This chain joins TRBV10-3 and TRBJ2-1; TRBD2 is a possible D gene (6 bases). The CDR3 spans 15 residues. Germline CDR1 and CDR2: ENHRY and SYGVKD. V lost 2 bases to trimming and J lost 1 base, with 9 bases between them. The CDR3 region is CAISEPGLSYNEQFF. The CDR3 DNA is TGTGCCATCAGTGAGCCGGGACTTTCCTACAATGAGCAGTTCTTC.

DNA for the CDR3: TGTGCCAGCAGCCGGACAGCGGAAGCTTTCTTT. Translated: CASSRTAEAFF. The chain uses TRBV6-1 and TRBJ1-1; possibly TRBD1 for D (6 bases). Germline V CDR1 and CDR2: MNHNS, SASEGT. The CDR3 totals 11 residues. Trimming took off 6 bases at V and 8 bases at J, with 10 bases between the two ends.

The rearrangement links TRBV9 to TRBJ2-1, with D possibly being TRBD2 (5 bases). Germline CDR1 SGDLS, CDR2 YYNGEE. The ends were cut back, 4 bases at V and 6 bases at J, with 11 bases in the middle. The CDR3 contains 13 residues. The DNA of the CDR3 is TGTGCCAGCAGCCCAATGGGAGCCAATGAGCAGTTCTTC. Protein product: CASSPMGANEQFF.

The rearrangement uses TRBV7-2 and TRBJ1-2; D perhaps matches TRBD1 (5 bases). The CDR3 spans 13 residues. V was cut by 5 bases and J by 3 bases, with 10 bases left in between. Per germline, CDR1 SGHTA and CDR2 FQGNSA. DNA of the CDR3: TGTGCCAGCAGCCCCGGGGGGGACTATGGCTACACCTTC. It yields the protein CASSPGGDYGYTF. The complete variable domain, with remaining parts taken from reference TRBV7-2 and TRBJ1-2, reads GAGVSQSPSNKVTEKGKDVELRCDPISGHTALYWYRQSLGQGLEFLIYFQGNSAPDKSGLPSDRFSAERTGGSVSTLTIQRTQQEDSAVYLCASSPGGDYGYTFGSGTRLTVV.

The chain is built from TRBV7-9 and TRBJ2-5; D perhaps matches TRBD2 (6 bases). The CDR3 is 15 amino acids. Trimming cost V 1 base and J 2 bases, with 11 bases left between them. Per germline, CDR1 SEHNR and CDR2 FQNEAQ (reference sequence). The CDR3 DNA reads as TGTGCCAGCAGCTTAGGGTCGGGGAGGCAAGAGACCCAGTACTTC. Its protein is CASSLGSGRQETQYF.

This chain joins TRBV7-8 and TRBJ2-1, with 7 bases lining up with TRBD2. J lost 0 bases, V lost 4 bases, and 6 bases had no gene match. Germline lookup yields CDR1 SGHVS and CDR2 FQNEAQ. CDR3 length: 16 amino acids. The CDR3 DNA sequence: TGTGCCAGCAGCTCCAGTAGCGGGTTCTCCTACAATGAGCAGTTCTTC. Amino acid sequence: CASSSSSGFSYNEQFF. The whole variable domain, filled in from reference TRBV7-8 and TRBJ2-1, reads GAGVSQSPRYKVAKRGQDVALRCDPISGHVSLFWYQQALGQGPEFLTYFQNEAQLDKSGLPSDRFFAERPEGSVSTLKIQRTQQEDSAVYLCASSSSSGFSYNEQFFGPGTRLTVL.

The chain has TRBV25-1 and TRBJ1-6, with D tentatively TRBD1 (5 bases). The CDR3 extends over 14 amino acids. The V gene lost 2 bases and the J gene lost 11 bases, with 13 bases spanning the gap. Germline CDR1 reads MGHDK; CDR2 reads SYGVNS. In DNA, the CDR3 is TGTGCCAGCAGTGAAGTTGGGGGGTTTACACCCCTCCACTTT. Its protein product is CASSEVGGFTPLHF.

The rearrangement links TRBV7-2 to TRBJ2-7; the D gene could be TRBD1 or TRBD2 (6 bases each). The germline V and J ends were trimmed by 3 bases and 2 bases, with 11 bases remaining between them. Per the germline V gene, CDR1 is SGHTA and CDR2 is FQGNSA. The CDR3 has 14 amino acids. The CDR3: CASSLRGGPYEQYF. In DNA form, the CDR3 reads TGTGCCAGCAGCTTGCGAGGGGGGCCCTACGAGCAGTACTTC.

This rearrangement joins TRBV10-3 to TRBJ2-3; 9 bases align to TRBD1. Trimming cost V 7 bases and J 0 bases; bases outside gene matches: 5. CDR1 ENHRY and CDR2 SYGVKD come from the germline V gene. CDR3 length: 15 amino acids. The CDR3 reads CAITSTGGSTDTQYF. In DNA form, the CDR3 reads TGTGCCATCACCTCGACAGGGGGGAGCACAGATACGCAGTATTTT.

In its sample, this clone was seen once. Within the sample, other DNA sequences also encode this same CDR3. This chain uses TRBV9 with TRBJ2-1, with 8 positions matching TRBD2. From germline, CDR1 is SGDLS and CDR2 YYNGEE. V lost 1 base and J lost 7; bases outside the gene matches: 7. This CDR3 is 15 amino acids long. The CDR3 spells CASSVPTGGFNEQFF. CDR3 coding DNA: TGTGCCAGCAGCGTACCGACGGGGGGGTTTAATGAGCAGTTCTTC.

The chain has TRBV4-2 and TRBJ2-5, with 9 bases lining up with TRBD2. V dropped 2 bases and J dropped 1; count of bases not matched to a gene: 2. CDR1 is LGHNA, CDR2 YNFKEQ, per germline. CDR3 length: 15 amino acids. The CDR3 nucleotides read TGTGCCAGCAGCCAACCGCGGGGGGGCCAAGAGACCCAGTACTTC. Encoded protein: CASSQPRGGQETQYF.

The chain combines TRBV11-2 with TRBJ1-3; D remains ambiguous. Per the germline V gene, CDR1 is SGHAT and CDR2 is FQNNGV. The V end was cut by 4 bases, the J end by 2 bases, with 9 bases between. This CDR3 spans 14 amino acids. CDR3 sequence: CASSSRTAGNTIYF. The DNA of the CDR3 is TGTGCCAGCAGCTCCCGGACGGCTGGAAACACCATATATTTT.

This chain connects TRBV10-3 to TRBJ1-3; 8 nucleotides agree with TRBD1. There are 13 residues in the CDR3. The V segment lost 4 bases and the J segment 4 bases; nucleotides outside the gene matches: 0. CDR1 ENHRY and CDR2 SYGVKD come from the germline V gene. The CDR3, as DNA: TGTGCCATCAGTGGGACAGGGGGAAACACCATATATTTT. Its protein is CAISGTGGNTIYF.

The rearrangement links TRBV4-3 to TRBJ1-4, with 9 bases matching TRBD1. V trimming: 1 base; J trimming: 3 bases; junction bases outside the gene matches: 0. This CDR3 spans 15 amino acids. Per the germline V gene, CDR1 is LGHNA and CDR2 is YSLEER. CDR3 coding DNA: TGCGCCAGCAGCCAAGGACAGGGGGCTAATGAAAAACTGTTTTTT. This encodes CASSQGQGANEKLFF.